One and the same sample provided the 27 T cell receptor beta chains below, sequenced in a study of glioma-infiltrating T cells. Amplification of TCR alpha and beta CDR3 regions from RNA used iRepertoire nested multiplex PCR. Via MiXCR, TCRdb re-called the multiplex PCR reads, giving one row per CDR3 protein. The sample has 150,000 to 200,000 distinct CDR3 sequences, more than 30% seen once; the top ten hold around 21%. The sequenced sample was glioma tissue, nonneoplastic brain tissue, or PBMCs (not recorded which). The receptor source for this set is a human donor with low-grade glioma or glioblastoma, undergoing nonglioma brain surgery, or in good health (not recorded which).

This clonotype appeared a single time. V is TRBV4-1 and J is TRBJ2-1; D uncertain. The CDR3 is 16 amino acids. CDR1 is MGHRA and CDR2 is YSYEKL in the germline V gene. V was trimmed by 0 bases and J by 5 bases, leaving 14 bases between them. The CDR3: CASSQDPGGPNNEQFF. In DNA, the CDR3 is TGCGCCAGCAGCCAAGATCCTGGCGGACCCAACAATGAGCAGTTCTTC.

The J gene is TRBJ2-3, the V gene TRBV2; 9 bases agree with TRBD1. There are 15 residues in the CDR3. V lost 8 bases to trimming and J lost 6 bases; unmatched junction nucleotides: 12. Germline V gene data show CDR1 as SNHLY and CDR2 as FYNNEI. CDR3 DNA: TGTGCCAGCGCAGAGCAGACAGGGGGGATGGATACGCAGTATTTT. Translation: CASAEQTGGMDTQYF.

This chain connects TRBV12-3 or TRBV12-4 to TRBJ2-7; D possibly corresponds to TRBD1 (5 bases). The CDR3 loop spans 14 amino acids. V dropped 2 bases and J dropped 4 bases, with 12 bases sitting between them. CDR3 sequence (DNA): TGTGCCAGCAGTTTACAGGGTACACGGTACGAGCAGTACTTC. Residues: CASSLQGTRYEQYF.

The V and J genes are TRBV29-1 and TRBJ2-5; a possible D gene is TRBD1 (5 bases). Germline lookup yields CDR1 SQVTM and CDR2 ANQGSEA. V was shortened by 4 bases and J by 5 bases, with 11 bases between the two germline ends. The CDR3 is 12 amino acids. The CDR3 DNA reads as TGCAGCGTTGGTGGAGCAGGGGAGACCCAGTACTTC. Protein: CSVGGAGETQYF.

This clonotype was observed many times. The chain recombines TRBV7-9 with TRBJ1-2; possibly TRBD1 for D (6 bases). The CDR3 has 12 residues. The V gene lost 7 bases and the J gene lost 7 bases, with 13 bases spanning the gap. Per germline, CDR1 SEHNR and CDR2 FQNEAQ (reference sequence). CDR3 bases: TGTGCCAGCATATCACAGGGTCTTGGCTACACCTTC. Protein sequence: CASISQGLGYTF.

This clonotype was seen many times. The rearrangement uses TRBV7-9 and TRBJ2-1, with TRBD2 matching over 13 bases. V shed 5 bases and J 8 bases; nucleotides not matched to a gene: 6. In germline, CDR1 is SEHNR, CDR2 FQNEAQ (reference sequence). CDR3 length: 15 amino acids. The CDR3 sequence is CASSLTSGRADEQFF. CDR3 coding DNA: TGTGCCAGCAGCCTAACTAGCGGGAGGGCGGATGAGCAGTTCTTC.

The table lists this clonotype with a few counts. The V gene is TRBV11-3, the J gene TRBJ2-2, with 11 bases fitting TRBD2. CDR1 SGHNT and CDR2 YENEEA come from the germline V gene. Trimming took 5 bases from V and 1 from J; bases not matched to a gene: 3. This CDR3 is 16 amino acids long. Here the CDR3 reads CASSPGLAGNTGELFF. The CDR3 bases are TGTGCCAGCAGCCCTGGACTAGCGGGGAACACCGGGGAGCTGTTTTTT.

V and J are TRBV6-2 or TRBV6-3 and TRBJ2-7; no firm D call. The CDR3 is 12 residues long. Germline lookup yields CDR1 MNHEY and CDR2 SVGEGT. Between the trimmed V and J ends, which lost 9 bases and 0 bases, there was a span of 9 bases. Here the CDR3 DNA reads TGTGCCAGTAGTGGCAACTCCTACGAGCAGTACTTC. Encoded protein: CASSGNSYEQYF.

This clonotype was picked up many times. The genes are TRBV27 and TRBJ2-1, with 14 bases matching TRBD2. This CDR3 spans 16 amino acids. V lost 4 bases, J lost 8 bases, and 7 bases stayed unmatched. From germline, CDR1 is MNHEY and CDR2 SMNVEV (reference sequence). The CDR3 region has the DNA TGTGCCAGCAGTTCCGAGACTAGCGGGAGGGGCTATGAGCAGTTCTTC. Protein sequence: CASSSETSGRGYEQFF.

A remark on this clonotype: One base away lies a much larger clone, so this may be a sequencing read error. V is TRBV4-3 and J is TRBJ2-6, with D tentatively TRBD1 (5 bases). Germline lookup yields CDR1 LGHNA and CDR2 YSLEER. The CDR3 runs to 15 residues. The CDR3 loop reads CASSQAPSGANILTF. The CDR3 coding sequence is TGCGCCAGCAGCCAAGCCCCCTCTGGGGCCAACATCCTGACTTTC.

Comment on this clonotype: This sequence may be a read error, since a much larger clone differs from it by one base. The gene calls are TRBV7-9 and TRBJ1-2; maybe TRBD1 (5 bases). CDR1 is SEHNR, CDR2 FQNEAQ, per germline (reference sequence). The CDR3 is 16 amino acids. CDR3 loop: CARSLDLRVRDYGYTF. CDR3 nucleotide sequence: TGTGCCAGAAGCTTGGACCTCAGGGTGAGGGACTATGGCTACACCTTC. Full variable domain (rest looked up from reference TRBV7-9 and TRBJ1-2): DTGVSQNPRHKITKRGQNVTFRCDPISEHNRLYWYRQTLGQGPEFLTYFQNEAQLEKSRLLSDRFSAERPKGSFSTLEIQRTEQGDSAMYLCARSLDLRVRDYGYTFGSGTRLTVV.

The table lists this clonotype with many counts. J is TRBJ2-1 and V is TRBV18, with TRBD1 matching over 9 bases. The germline CDR1 and CDR2 sequences are KGHSH and LQKENI. J lost 6 bases, V lost 0 bases, and 3 bases had no gene match. The CDR3 covers 15 residues. CDR3 in amino acids: CASSPPTGGINEQFF. The CDR3 nucleotides are TGTGCCAGCTCACCACCAACAGGGGGCATCAATGAGCAGTTCTTC. Full variable domain (remainder filled in from reference TRBV18 and TRBJ2-1): NAGVMQNPRHLVRRRGQEARLRCSPMKGHSHVYWYRQLPEEGLKFMVYLQKENIIDESGMPKERFSAEFPKEGPSILRIQQVVRGDSAAYFCASSPPTGGINEQFFGPGTRLTVL.

This clonotype was recorded at least ten times. The chain combines TRBV7-2 with TRBJ1-2; 7 positions match TRBD1. Germline CDR1 and CDR2: SGHTA and FQGNSA. V lost 5 bases, J lost 5 bases, and 11 bases stayed unmatched. This CDR3 has 15 amino acids. This CDR3 reads CASSGRDSLAYGYTF. The CDR3 DNA sequence: TGTGCCAGCAGCGGGCGGGACAGTCTTGCTTATGGCTACACCTTC.

The V gene is TRBV30, the J gene TRBJ2-3; 11 positions match TRBD2. The trim removed 3 bases at V and 4 bases at J, leaving 3 bases unmatched. The CDR3 sequence is 14 residues long. Germline assignment: CDR1 GTSNPN and CDR2 SVGIG (reference sequence). The CDR3 region is CAWRRLAGPDTQYF. CDR3 DNA sequence: TGTGCCTGGAGAAGACTAGCGGGACCAGATACGCAGTATTTT.

J is TRBJ2-3 and V is TRBV12-3 or TRBV12-4, with no clear D. The CDR3 consists of 13 residues. Trimming pared 7 bases from V and 0 bases from J, leaving 8 bases between. The CDR3, as DNA: TGTGCCAGCAACCCCTCTAGCACAGATACGCAGTATTTT. Residues: CASNPSSTDTQYF.

In its sample, this clonotype was seen a few times. The chain recombines TRBV19 with TRBJ1-4; D might be TRBD1 (6 bases). CDR1 and CDR2 from the germline V gene are LNHDA and SQIVND (reference sequence). This CDR3 is built from 14 residues. V lost 3 bases to trimming and J lost 8 bases, with 13 bases between them. The CDR3 loop reads CASSMVRGIEKLFF. The CDR3 coding sequence is TGTGCCAGTAGTATGGTCAGGGGCATAGAAAAACTGTTTTTT.

The sample holds many counts of this clonotype. V gene TRBV6-2 or TRBV6-3 combines with J gene TRBJ2-5; 9 nucleotides match TRBD2. CDR1 is MNHEY and CDR2 is SVGEGT in the germline V gene. The CDR3 spans 15 residues. The V gene end was trimmed by 4 bases and the J gene end by 2 bases; junction bases not matched to a gene: 5. The CDR3 sequence is CASSWGSGSQETQYF. CDR3 in DNA: TGTGCCAGCAGTTGGGGTAGCGGGAGTCAAGAGACCCAGTACTTC.

This clonotype was observed a handful of times. The chain carries TRBV18 and TRBJ1-1; D might be TRBD1 (5 bases). The CDR3 covers 14 residues. The germline V gene encodes CDR1 KGHSH and CDR2 LQKENI. Trimming stripped 3 bases from V and 4 bases from J, with 12 bases between. The CDR3 protein is CASSPVGETTEAFF. The DNA for the CDR3 is TGTGCCAGCTCACCCGTAGGGGAGACCACTGAAGCTTTCTTT.

This clonotype was recorded many times. The DNA of the CDR3 is TGTGCCAGCAGTTCTCGGGACCGTCTGATGCAGTACTTC. This gives the protein CASSSRDRLMQYF. V gene TRBV6-5 combines with J gene TRBJ2-7, with D possibly being TRBD1 or TRBD2 (5 bases each). The CDR3 consists of 13 residues. The V end lost 4 bases, the J end lost 9 bases, and 16 bases lay between the germline ends. CDR1 is MNHEY, CDR2 SVGAGI, per germline.

This clonotype was recorded at least ten times. The chain links TRBV20-1 to TRBJ2-1; D is uncertain. This CDR3 contains 14 residues. CDR1 is DFQATT and CDR2 is SNEGSKA in the germline V gene (reference sequence). Trimming removed 3 bases from V and 5 bases from J, with 14 bases in between. CDR3 protein: CSARAPVGDNEQFF. The CDR3 DNA is TGCAGTGCTAGGGCCCCAGTGGGCGACAATGAGCAGTTCTTC.

This clonotype occurred many times. The chain uses TRBV7-9 and TRBJ2-3, with D perhaps matching TRBD2 (5 bases). The CDR3 length is 16 residues. Trimming cost V 1 base and J 1 base, with 12 bases left between them. Germline V gene sequence: CDR1 SEHNR, CDR2 FQNEAQ (reference sequence). The CDR3 spells CASSLGTSRRTDTQYF. For the CDR3, the DNA is TGTGCCAGCAGCTTAGGGACTTCCAGACGCACAGATACGCAGTATTTT.

This clonotype was seen only a few times. CDR3 loop: CASSHGRFEVEQYF. DNA of the CDR3: TGTGCCAGCAGCCACGGACGATTCGAGGTGGAGCAGTACTTC. This chain links TRBV7-8 with TRBJ2-7; D unclear. Looked up from germline, CDR1 is SGHVS and CDR2 is FQNEAQ. The V and J ends lost 5 bases and 7 bases respectively, with 18 bases between them. CDR3 length equals 14 residues. Drawing the rest from reference TRBV7-8 and TRBJ2-7, the complete variable domain is GAGVSQSPRYKVAKRGQDVALRCDPISGHVSLFWYQQALGQGPEFLTYFQNEAQLDKSGLPSDRFFAERPEGSVSTLKIQRTQQEDSAVYLCASSHGRFEVEQYFGPGTRLTVT.

The rearrangement joins TRBV6-1 to TRBJ1-5; the D is unclear. V lost 5 bases and J 5 bases, leaving 16 bases between the germline ends. Germline V gene data show CDR1 as MNHNS and CDR2 as SASEGT. The CDR3 extends over 15 amino acids. Here the CDR3 reads CASSIGQATDQPQHF. CDR3 nucleotide sequence: TGTGCCAGCAGTATTGGGCAGGCCACCGATCAGCCCCAGCATTTT.

Turning to this clonotype: A junction end diverges from the germline sequence, so it may reflect a read error. The rearrangement links TRBV11-2 to TRBJ2-7, with a weak D call TRBD2 (6 bases). The germline V gene encodes CDR1 SGHAT and CDR2 FQNNGV. This CDR3 contains 17 residues. This CDR3 reads CASSSSPQLAAYNEQYF. CDR3 in DNA: TGCGCCAGCAGTTCCTCTCCACAGTTAGCGGCATACAATGAGCAGTACTTC.

As regards this clonotype: A read error may be the cause here, since a much bigger clone is one base away. This chain connects TRBV29-1 to TRBJ2-7; TRBD2 matches 12 bases. The junction had 10 bases not matched to a gene; V was cut back by 7 bases and J by 3 bases. This CDR3 contains 15 residues. CDR1 and CDR2 from the germline V gene are SQVTM and ANQGSEA. CDR3 DNA sequence: TGCAGCGCGGCCGAGACTAGCGGGAGTGGCTACGAGCAGTACTTC. Translated, it gives CSAAETSGSGYEQYF.

The chain combines TRBV7-2 with TRBJ2-7; 8 bases agree with TRBD2. Per the germline V gene, CDR1 is SGHTA and CDR2 is FQGNSA. The V and J ends lost 0 bases and 5 bases, in that order; junction bases with no gene match: 6. The CDR3 sequence is 15 residues long. The CDR3 DNA sequence: TGTGCCAGCAGCTTAGCGTTGGGACTAGTCAACGAGCAGTACTTC. It translates to CASSLALGLVNEQYF.

This chain joins TRBV12-3 or TRBV12-4 and TRBJ1-1, with TRBD1 matching over 8 bases. CDR3 size: 15 residues. V lost 5 bases and J lost 3; bases outside the gene matches: 8. The CDR3 sequence: CASSVLQGGYTEAFF. The CDR3 coding sequence is TGTGCCAGCAGTGTATTACAGGGGGGGTACACTGAAGCTTTCTTT.